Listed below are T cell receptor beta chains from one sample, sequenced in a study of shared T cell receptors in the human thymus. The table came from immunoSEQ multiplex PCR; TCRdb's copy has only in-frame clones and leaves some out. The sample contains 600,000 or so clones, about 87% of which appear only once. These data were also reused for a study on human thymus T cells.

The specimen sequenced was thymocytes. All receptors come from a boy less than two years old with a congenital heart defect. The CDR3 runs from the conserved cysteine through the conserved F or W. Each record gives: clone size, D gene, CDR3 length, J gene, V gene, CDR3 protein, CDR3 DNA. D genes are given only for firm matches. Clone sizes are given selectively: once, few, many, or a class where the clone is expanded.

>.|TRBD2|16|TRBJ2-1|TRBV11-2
CASSIWTSGADNEQFF
TGTGCCAGCAGCATTTGGACTAGCGGAGCGGACAATGAGCAGTTCTTC
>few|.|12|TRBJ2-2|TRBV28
CASDSGGGELFF
TGTGCCAGCGATAGCGGTGGCGGGGAGCTGTTTTTT
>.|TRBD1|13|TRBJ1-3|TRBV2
CATPGTVGNTIYF
TGTGCCACCCCAGGGACAGTCGGAAACACCATATATTTT
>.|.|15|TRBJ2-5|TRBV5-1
CASRGSWETGETQYF
TGCGCCAGCAGGGGATCATGGGAGACGGGGGAGACCCAGTACTTC
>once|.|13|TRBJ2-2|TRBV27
CASSSASVGELFF
TGTGCCAGCAGTTCCGCATCGGTCGGGGAGCTGTTTTTT
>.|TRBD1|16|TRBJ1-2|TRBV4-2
CASSHEDRDRGVGYTF
TGTGCCAGCAGCCACGAAGACCGGGACAGGGGGGTTGGCTACACCTTC
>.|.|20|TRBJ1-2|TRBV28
CASTISGVRGPPPSSYGYTF
TGTGCCAGCACCATATCAGGAGTCAGGGGCCCACCCCCATCTTCCTATGGCTACACCTTC
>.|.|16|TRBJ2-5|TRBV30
CAWRKLGAHHAETQYF
TGTGCCTGGAGGAAGTTGGGAGCCCACCATGCGGAGACCCAGTACTTC
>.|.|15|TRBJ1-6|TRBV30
CAWSVRGRLGSPLHF
TGTGCCTGGAGTGTCAGGGGCCGCTTAGGATCACCCCTCCACTTT
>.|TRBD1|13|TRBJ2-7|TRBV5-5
CASSPDRTYEQYF
TGTGCCAGCAGCCCGGACAGGACCTACGAGCAGTACTTC
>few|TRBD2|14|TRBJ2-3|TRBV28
CASSSGLAGGTQYF
TGTGCCAGCAGTTCCGGACTAGCGGGAGGTACGCAGTATTTT